The 10 T cell receptor beta chains below were found in one sample sequenced in a study of cytomegalovirus exposure and HLA in healthy donors. The PCR employed 60 Vbeta primers together with 13 Jbeta primers. The assay was immunoSEQ multiplex PCR, and TCRdb's table has in-frame clones only and misses some. The table records 90,000 to 120,000 clones, roughly 72% of them present only once. The sequenced sample was PBMCs. The receptors were sampled from a man aged 25-45 years in good health and CMV-seronegative.

The genes are TRBV5-1 and TRBJ2-1; the match to TRBD2 covers 9 bases. The junction had 9 bases not matched to a gene; V was cut back by 1 base and J by 10 bases. The CDR3 covers 15 residues. Germline V gene lookup returns CDR1 SGHRS and CDR2 YFSETQ. The CDR3 sequence: CASSLPSGDPGEQFF. CDR3 bases: TGCGCCAGCAGCTTGCCTAGCGGGGATCCGGGGGAGCAGTTCTTC.

The V call is TRBV9, the J call TRBJ1-1; maybe TRBD1 (6 bases). V lost 3 bases and J lost 11, with 20 bases in between. Germline V lookup: CDR1 SGDLS, CDR2 YYNGEE. The CDR3 spans 14 residues. The CDR3 DNA reads as TGTGCCAGCAGCGCCCTCGAGAGGCAGGGGTACGCTTTCTTT. It encodes CASSALERQGYAFF.

V is TRBV11-2 and J is TRBJ2-3; 8 bases are a match to TRBD2. Unmatched junction bases numbered 10, after V lost 6 bases and J lost 2 bases. From germline, CDR1 is SGHAT and CDR2 FQNNGV. The CDR3 is 16 residues long. The chain's CDR3 is CASRLPGLDITDTQYF. DNA for the CDR3: TGTGCCAGCAGGTTGCCGGGACTAGATATCACAGATACGCAGTATTTT. Filled out from reference TRBV11-2 and TRBJ2-3, the complete variable domain reads EAGVAQSPRYKIIEKRQSVAFWCNPISGHATLYWYQQILGQGPKLLIQFQNNGVVDDSQLPKDRFSAERLKGVDSTLKIQPAKLEDSAVYLCASRLPGLDITDTQYFGPGTRLTVL.

This chain joins TRBV30 and TRBJ2-7, with 7 bases lining up with TRBD1. The CDR3 runs to 12 residues. V shed 8 bases and J 4 bases; nucleotides not matched to a gene: 8. Germline CDR1 GTSNPN, CDR2 SVGIG (reference sequence). The CDR3 bases are TGTGCCGGGTTGACAGGGCCATACGAGCAGTACTTC. It specifies CAGLTGPYEQYF. Full variable domain (outside the CDR3, taken from reference TRBV30 and TRBJ2-7): SQTIHQWPATLVQPVGSPLSLECTVEGTSNPNLYWYRQAAGRGLQLLFYSVGIGQISSEVPQNLSASRPQDRQFILSSKKLLLSDSGFYLCAGLTGPYEQYFGPGTRLTVT.

The gene calls are TRBV19 and TRBJ2-3; 8 nucleotides line up with TRBD2. Losses at the gene ends were 3 bases for V and 4 bases for J; bases not matched to a gene: 3. The CDR3 consists of 14 residues. Germline CDR1 and CDR2: LNHDA and SQIVND (reference sequence). The CDR3 region is CASSIAGGPDTQYF. In DNA, the CDR3 is TGTGCCAGTAGTATCGCGGGAGGCCCAGATACGCAGTATTTT.

This chain uses TRBV10-1 with TRBJ2-2, with 8 nucleotides matching TRBD1. The CDR3 runs 14 residues. V trimming: 4 bases; J trimming: 5 bases; junction bases outside the gene matches: 3. From germline, CDR1 is WNHNN and CDR2 SYGVQD (reference sequence). CDR3 DNA: TGCGCCAGCAGTGGGACAGGGCGGACCGGGGAGCTGTTTTTT. Translation: CASSGTGRTGELFF.

The rearrangement uses TRBV27 and TRBJ2-1; 12 bases align to TRBD2. Germline CDR1 is MNHEY and CDR2 is SMNVEV (reference sequence). This CDR3 has 16 amino acids. V lost 2 bases to trimming and J lost 7 bases; unmatched junction nucleotides: 6. This CDR3 is CASSLTATSGSNEQFF. CDR3 nucleotides: TGTGCCAGCAGTTTAACCGCGACTAGCGGGAGTAATGAGCAGTTCTTC.

There are a few counts of this clone. This sequence joins TRBV29-1 and TRBJ1-2, with a tentative D call TRBD1 (5 bases). Trimming removed 6 bases at V and 4 bases at J, with 18 bases between. The CDR3 runs to 14 residues. CDR1 SQVTM and CDR2 ANQGSEA come from the germline V gene. For the CDR3, the DNA is TGCAGCGTAGTTCAAGGCAGGGCAGGCTATGGCTACACCTTC. Amino acid sequence: CSVVQGRAGYGYTF.

V is TRBV7-9 and J is TRBJ2-5; TRBD1 matches 8 bases. V was clipped by 5 bases and J by 4 bases; unmatched bases: 3. CDR1 and CDR2 (germline): SEHNR, FQNEAQ (reference sequence). The CDR3 is made up of 13 amino acids. Written as DNA, the CDR3 is TGTGCCAGCAGCCGCGGGACAGGAGAGACCCAGTACTTC. Protein sequence: CASSRGTGETQYF.

V usage is TRBV4-1 and J usage is TRBJ2-3; 9 bases agree with TRBD1. Trimming cost V 5 bases and J 2 bases; bases outside gene matches: 5. Germline V gene sequence: CDR1 MGHRA, CDR2 YSYEKL. The CDR3 runs 15 residues. The CDR3, as DNA: TGCGCCAGCAGCAGAGACAGGGGGGACACAGATACGCAGTATTTT. Protein sequence: CASSRDRGDTDTQYF.